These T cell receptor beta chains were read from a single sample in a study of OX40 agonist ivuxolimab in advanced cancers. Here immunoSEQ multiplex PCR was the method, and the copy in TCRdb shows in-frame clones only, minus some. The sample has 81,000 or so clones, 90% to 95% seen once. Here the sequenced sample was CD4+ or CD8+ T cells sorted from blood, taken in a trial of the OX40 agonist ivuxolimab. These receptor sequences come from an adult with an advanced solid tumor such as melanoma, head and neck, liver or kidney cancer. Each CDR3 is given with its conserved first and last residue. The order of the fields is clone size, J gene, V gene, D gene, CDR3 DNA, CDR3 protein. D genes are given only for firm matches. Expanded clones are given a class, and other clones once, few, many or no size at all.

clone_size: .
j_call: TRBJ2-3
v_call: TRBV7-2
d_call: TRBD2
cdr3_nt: TGTGCCAGCAGCCTAACCGGGACTAGGGGTGTGTCAGATACGCAGTATTTT
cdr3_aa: CASSLTGTRGVSDTQYF

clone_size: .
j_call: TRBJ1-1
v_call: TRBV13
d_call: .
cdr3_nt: TGTGCCAGCAGCTTAGTGTCAGGGGCCACTGAAGCTTTCTTT
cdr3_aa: CASSLVSGATEAFF

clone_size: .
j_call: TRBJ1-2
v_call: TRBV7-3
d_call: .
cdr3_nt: TGTGCCAGCAGCTTAGGGGTAGTAACAGCCAGCTCTAACTATGGCTACACCTTC
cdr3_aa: CASSLGVVTASSNYGYTF

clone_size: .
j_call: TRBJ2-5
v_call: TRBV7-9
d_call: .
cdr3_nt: TGTGCCAGCAGCCCCCCCACGGAAGAGACCCAGTACTTC
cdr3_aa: CASSPPTEETQYF

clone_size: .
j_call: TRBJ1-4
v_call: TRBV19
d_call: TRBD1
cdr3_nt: TGTGCCAGTAGTATATGGACAGGGGAAACTAATGAAAAACTGTTTTTT
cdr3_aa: CASSIWTGETNEKLFF

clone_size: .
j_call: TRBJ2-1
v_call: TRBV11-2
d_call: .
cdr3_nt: TGTGCCAGCAGCCGTTTCGTTCGGGAGCAGTTCTTC
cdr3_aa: CASSRFVREQFF

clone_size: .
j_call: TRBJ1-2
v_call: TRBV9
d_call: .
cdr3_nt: TGTGCCAGCAGCGGGCCGGGCCTCGGGGGCCTTAATGGCTACACCTTC
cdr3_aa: CASSGPGLGGLNGYTF

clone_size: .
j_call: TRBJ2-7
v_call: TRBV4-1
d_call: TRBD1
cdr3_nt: TGCGCCAGCAGCCTTACCGGGACAGGAGCCTACGAGCAGTACTTC
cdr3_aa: CASSLTGTGAYEQYF

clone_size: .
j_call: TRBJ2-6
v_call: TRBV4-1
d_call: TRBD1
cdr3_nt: TGCGCCAGCAGCCTCGACAGGGAAAGTGGGGCCAACGTCCTGACTTTC
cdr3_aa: CASSLDRESGANVLTF

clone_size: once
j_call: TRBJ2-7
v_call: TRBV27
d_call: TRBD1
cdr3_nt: TGTGCCAGCAGTTTAGGGACGACAGGGGTATGGGGAAGCCACGAGCAGTACTTC
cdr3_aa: CASSLGTTGVWGSHEQYF

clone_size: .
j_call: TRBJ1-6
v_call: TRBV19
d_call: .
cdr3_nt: TGTGCCAGTAGTGGATATTATAATTCACCCCTCCACTTT
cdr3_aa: CASSGYYNSPLHF

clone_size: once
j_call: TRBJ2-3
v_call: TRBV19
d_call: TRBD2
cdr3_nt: TGTGCCAGTAGTATACCCGCGGGGGGAATCAGAGATACGCAGTATTTT
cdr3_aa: CASSIPAGGIRDTQYF

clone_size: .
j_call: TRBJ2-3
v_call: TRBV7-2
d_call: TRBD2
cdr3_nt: TGTGCCAGCAGCTTAGAATTAAGCGGGAGGGCAACAGATACGCAGTATTTT
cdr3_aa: CASSLELSGRATDTQYF

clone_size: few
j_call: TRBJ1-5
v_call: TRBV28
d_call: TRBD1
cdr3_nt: TGTGCCAGCAGTATAGACAGGGGTCATCAGCCCCAGCATTTT
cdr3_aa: CASSIDRGHQPQHF

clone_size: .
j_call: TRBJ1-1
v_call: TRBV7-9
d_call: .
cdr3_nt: TGTGCCAGCAGCTCCCCCAAGCCGGGGAACACTGAAGCTTTCTTT
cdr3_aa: CASSSPKPGNTEAFF

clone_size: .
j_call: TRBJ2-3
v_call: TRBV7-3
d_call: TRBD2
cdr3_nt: TGTGCCAGCAGCCCTTGGACTAGCGGGAGTCCAGAAGATACGCAGTATTTT
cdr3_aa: CASSPWTSGSPEDTQYF

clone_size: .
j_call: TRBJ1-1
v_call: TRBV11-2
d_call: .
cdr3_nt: TGTGCCAGCAGCTTAGCTCCTGGGGGGCACACTGAAGCTTTCTTT
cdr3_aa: CASSLAPGGHTEAFF

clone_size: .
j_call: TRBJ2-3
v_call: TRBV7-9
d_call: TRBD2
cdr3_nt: TGTGCCAGCCTCGGACTAGCGGGTACCATCCTCCCCACAGATACGCAGTATTTT
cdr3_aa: CASLGLAGTILPTDTQYF

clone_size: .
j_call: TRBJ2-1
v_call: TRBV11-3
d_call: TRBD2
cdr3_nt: TGTGCCAGCAGCTCAGCCACTAGCGGGAGGGGCAATGAGCAGTTCTTC
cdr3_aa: CASSSATSGRGNEQFF

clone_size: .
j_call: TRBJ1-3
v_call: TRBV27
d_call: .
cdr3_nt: TGTGCCAGCAGTTTATCGCAACAAAGAGGAAACACCATATATTTT
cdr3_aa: CASSLSQQRGNTIYF

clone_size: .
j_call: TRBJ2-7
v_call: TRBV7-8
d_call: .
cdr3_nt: TGTGCCAGCAGCTTCGCGGGCGGGATCTACGAGCAGTACTTC
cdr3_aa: CASSFAGGIYEQYF

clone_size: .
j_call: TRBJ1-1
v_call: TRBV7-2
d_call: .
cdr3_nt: TGTGCCAGCAGCCCGTGGGGGGACACTGAAGCTTTCTTT
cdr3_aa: CASSPWGDTEAFF

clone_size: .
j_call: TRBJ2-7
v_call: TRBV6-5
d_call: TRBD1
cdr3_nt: TGTGCCAGCACTTCCGGGACAGGGGCCTACGAGCAGTACTTC
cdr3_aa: CASTSGTGAYEQYF

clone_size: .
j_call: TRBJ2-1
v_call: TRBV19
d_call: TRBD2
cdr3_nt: TGTGCCAGTAGTATAGCTAGCGGGATCTTGAATGAGCAGTTCTTC
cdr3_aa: CASSIASGILNEQFF

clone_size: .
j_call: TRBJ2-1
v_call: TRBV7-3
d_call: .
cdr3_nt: TGTGCCAGCAGCTTAACGGGGCTAAGCTCCTACAATGAGCAGTTCTTC
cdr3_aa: CASSLTGLSSYNEQFF

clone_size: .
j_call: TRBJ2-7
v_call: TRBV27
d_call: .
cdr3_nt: TGTGCCAGCAGCCCGGCCCTGGGGTCCTACGAGCAGTACTTC
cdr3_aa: CASSPALGSYEQYF

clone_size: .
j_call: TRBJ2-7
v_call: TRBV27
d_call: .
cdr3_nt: TGTGCCAGCAGTCTGACAGAGTCCAGCTCCTACGAGCAGTACTTC
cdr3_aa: CASSLTESSSYEQYF

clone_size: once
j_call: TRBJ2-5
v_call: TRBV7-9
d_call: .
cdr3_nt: TGTGCCAGCAGCTTAGCAGGTGGGGGAGAGACCCAGTACTTC
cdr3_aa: CASSLAGGGETQYF

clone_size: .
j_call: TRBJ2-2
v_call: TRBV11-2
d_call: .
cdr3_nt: TGTGCCAGCAGCTTAGGAGGAAGCGGGAACACCGGGGAGCTGTTTTTT
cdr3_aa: CASSLGGSGNTGELFF

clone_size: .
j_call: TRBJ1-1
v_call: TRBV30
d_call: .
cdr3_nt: TGTGCCTGGAGTCCCTTGACAGTGAACACTGAAGCTTTCTTT
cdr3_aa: CAWSPLTVNTEAFF

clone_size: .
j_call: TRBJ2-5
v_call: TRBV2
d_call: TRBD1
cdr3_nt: TGTGCCAGCGATCCTGCAGGCAGGGGGCTCGGGGAGACCCAGTACTTC
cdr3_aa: CASDPAGRGLGETQYF

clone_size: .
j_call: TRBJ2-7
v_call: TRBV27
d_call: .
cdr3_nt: TGTGCCAGCAGAGGGGCGGGCGAGCAGTACTTC
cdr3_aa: CASRGAGEQYF

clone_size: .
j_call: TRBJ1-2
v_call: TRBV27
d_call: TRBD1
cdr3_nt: TGTGCCAGCAGTAATACAGGGGGCGGCCCGAGCGGCTACACCTTC
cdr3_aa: CASSNTGGGPSGYTF

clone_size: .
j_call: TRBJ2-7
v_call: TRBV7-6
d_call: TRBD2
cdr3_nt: TGTGCCAGCAGTTGGACTAGCGGGCACCCCTCCTACGAGCAGTACTTC
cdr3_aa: CASSWTSGHPSYEQYF

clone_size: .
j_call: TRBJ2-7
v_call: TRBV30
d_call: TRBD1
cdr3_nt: TGTGCCTCACCGGCGGGACAGGGGACCGAGCAGTACTTC
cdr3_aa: CASPAGQGTEQYF

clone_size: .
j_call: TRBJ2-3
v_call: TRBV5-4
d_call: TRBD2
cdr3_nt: TGTGCCAGCAGCTTGAGGGAACTAGCGGGGGGTTTCACAGATACGCAGTATTTT
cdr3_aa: CASSLRELAGGFTDTQYF

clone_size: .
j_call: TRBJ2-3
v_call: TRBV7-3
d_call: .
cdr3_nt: TGTGCCAGCAGCTCAAAGGGTCCCCTCTCGACAGATACGCAGTATTTT
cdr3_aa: CASSSKGPLSTDTQYF

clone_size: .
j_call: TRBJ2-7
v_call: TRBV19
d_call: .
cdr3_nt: TGTGCCAGTAGTATAGGGACCTACGAGCAGTACTTC
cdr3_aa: CASSIGTYEQYF

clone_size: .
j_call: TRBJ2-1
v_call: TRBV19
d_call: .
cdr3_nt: TGTGCCAGTAGTGAACAGGGCGATGAGCAGTTCTTC
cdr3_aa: CASSEQGDEQFF

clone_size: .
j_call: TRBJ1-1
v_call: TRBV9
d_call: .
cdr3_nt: TGTGCCAGCAGCCTGGGGGGGTTGAACACTGAAGCTTTCTTT
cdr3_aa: CASSLGGLNTEAFF

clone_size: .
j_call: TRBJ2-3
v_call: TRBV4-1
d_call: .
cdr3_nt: TGCGCCAGCAGCCAACCACCACAGGTTTTCAGCACAGATACGCAGTATTTT
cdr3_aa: CASSQPPQVFSTDTQYF

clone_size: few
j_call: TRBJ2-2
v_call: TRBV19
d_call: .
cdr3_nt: TGTGCCAGTAGTCCGTCTTTTACAACCGGGGAGCTGTTTTTT
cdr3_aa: CASSPSFTTGELFF

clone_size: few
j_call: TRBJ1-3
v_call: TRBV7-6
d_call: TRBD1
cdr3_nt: TGTGCCAGCAGCTTAGCAAGACAGGGGACTGGAAACACCATATATTTT
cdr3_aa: CASSLARQGTGNTIYF

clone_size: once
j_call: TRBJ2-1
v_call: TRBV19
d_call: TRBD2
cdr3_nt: TGTGCCAGTAGTGACCGGGACTACCGACGTGACAATGAGCAGTTCTTC
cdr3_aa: CASSDRDYRRDNEQFF

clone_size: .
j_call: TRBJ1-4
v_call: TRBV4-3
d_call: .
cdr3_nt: TGCGCCAGCAGCCAAGAACTGGCAGGGTCCGCAACTAATGAAAAACTGTTTTTT
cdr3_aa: CASSQELAGSATNEKLFF